This T cell receptor beta chain derives from a study of CD8 T cells in ankylosing spondylitis. Quantitative molecular-barcoded 5'-RACE generated the TCR beta libraries. Via MiXCR, TCRdb re-called the 5' RACE reads, giving one row per CDR3 protein. The sample includes 250,000 to 350,000 distinct CDR3 sequences, roughly 20% of them seen just once. Trimming left V 5 bases short and J 8 bases short, with 18 bases between. Germline assignment: CDR1 SGHAT and CDR2 FQNNGV. CDR3 length equals 15 residues. This chain links TRBV11-2 with TRBJ1-4; maybe TRBD1 (5 bases). The receptor was isolated from a male donor with ankylosing spondylitis or in good health (not recorded which). What was sequenced was blood, either unsorted or a sorted T cell fraction (not recorded which). CDR3 DNA sequence: TGTGCCAGCAGCGATGCAGGGAACCGGGAGGAAAAACTGTTTTTT. Its protein is CASSDAGNREEKLFF.